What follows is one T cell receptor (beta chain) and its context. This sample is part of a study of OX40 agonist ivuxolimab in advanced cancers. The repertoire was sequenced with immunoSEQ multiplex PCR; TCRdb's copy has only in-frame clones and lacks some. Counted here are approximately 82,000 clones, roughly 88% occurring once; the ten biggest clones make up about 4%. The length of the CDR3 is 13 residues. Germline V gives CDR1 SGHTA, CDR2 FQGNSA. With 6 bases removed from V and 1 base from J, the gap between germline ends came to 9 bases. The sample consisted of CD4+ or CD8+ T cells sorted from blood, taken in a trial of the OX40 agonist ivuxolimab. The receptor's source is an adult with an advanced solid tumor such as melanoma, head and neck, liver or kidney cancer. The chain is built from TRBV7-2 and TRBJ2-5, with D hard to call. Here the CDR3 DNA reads TGTGCCAGCAGTGTAGGAACCCAAGAGACCCAGTACTTC. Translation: CASSVGTQETQYF.